Each of the 7 T cell receptor beta chains below was sequenced from the same sample in a study of blood T cell repertoires in COVID-19. This table comes from immunoSEQ multiplex PCR, and its TCRdb copy is limited to in-frame clones, with some not included. The sample yields some 60,000 clones, over 60% seen once. Specimen: peripheral blood. These TCRs come from a man aged 25 to 40 with COVID-19, enrolled during active disease.

The CDR3 DNA sequence: TGTGCCAGCAGCCCCGGGACAGGTTCCCACGAGCAGTACTTC. Amino acids: CASSPGTGSHEQYF. The gene calls are TRBV7-2 and TRBJ2-7, with 8 bases that match TRBD1. The CDR3 extends over 14 amino acids. J lost 5 bases, V lost 5 bases, and 8 bases had no gene match. The germline gives CDR1 SGHTA, CDR2 FQGNSA.

The rearrangement joins TRBV28 to TRBJ2-7; D possibly corresponds to TRBD1 (6 bases). CDR3 length: 14 amino acids. V shed 7 bases and J shed 5 bases, with 18 bases lying between them. CDR1 is MDHEN, CDR2 SYDVKM, per germline. The CDR3: CASILYRARHEQYF. As DNA, the CDR3 is TGTGCCAGCATCCTTTACAGGGCAAGGCACGAGCAGTACTTC.

The rearrangement joins TRBV14 to TRBJ2-2; no reliable D call. Deletions cut 1 base from V and 5 bases from J, with 11 bases between. CDR3 size: 15 residues. Germline lookup yields CDR1 SGHDN and CDR2 FVKESK. CDR3 protein: CASSQVRASTGELFF. CDR3 sequence (DNA): TGTGCCAGCAGCCAAGTTCGAGCCTCTACCGGGGAGCTGTTTTTT.

This chain uses TRBV6-6 with TRBJ1-5; 8 bases line up with TRBD1. The CDR3 is 17 residues long. The ends lost 6 bases at V and 1 base at J; junction bases unmatched: 11. The V gene's germline CDR1 is MNHNY and CDR2 SVGAGI (reference sequence). CDR3 in amino acids: CASSRGQGGISNQPQHF. CDR3 sequence (DNA): TGTGCCAGCAGCCGAGGACAGGGAGGAATAAGCAATCAGCCCCAGCATTTT.

The chain combines TRBV28 with TRBJ2-1; 12 bases fit TRBD2. V was pared by 5 bases and J by 6 bases, with 8 bases of the junction left unmatched. Germline V gene data show CDR1 as MDHEN and CDR2 as SYDVKM. The CDR3 has 16 residues. CDR3 nucleotide sequence: TGTGCCAGCAGTCCCCTCCCTAGCGGGGGGGCCAATGAGCAGTTCTTC. Amino acid sequence: CASSPLPSGGANEQFF.

The gene calls are TRBV28 and TRBJ2-2, with D possibly being TRBD2 (7 bases). V was clipped by 8 bases and J by 4 bases, with 14 bases between them. The CDR3 length is 14 residues. CDR1 is MDHEN and CDR2 is SYDVKM in the germline V gene. The chain's CDR3 is CASHFGGLTGELFF. The CDR3, as DNA: TGTGCCAGCCATTTCGGGGGGCTCACCGGGGAGCTGTTTTTT.

This chain connects TRBV6-4 to TRBJ2-1, with D possibly matching TRBD2 (5 bases). This CDR3 has 13 amino acids. V lost 10 bases to trimming and J lost 1 base, with 11 bases between them. The germline V gene has CDR1 MRHNA and CDR2 SNTAGT. The CDR3 protein is CATPRGSYNEQFF. The CDR3 DNA reads TGTGCCACCCCACGAGGGTCCTACAATGAGCAGTTCTTC.